A single TCR beta chain is shown here with its context. The data derive from a study of blood T cell repertoires in COVID-19. Across the study: Sample material is recorded as cDNA or gDNA derived from T cells, B-cell-depleted T cells, or PBMCs.

V was clipped by 7 bases and J by 4 bases, with 19 bases between them. The CDR3 contains 15 residues. Germline assignment: CDR1 MNHEY and CDR2 SVGAGI. The data were produced by immunoSEQ multiplex PCR, yet TCRdb's version contains in-frame clones alone and is incomplete. The sample shows 45,000 to 70,000 clones, about 89% of them seen only once. The sample consisted of peripheral blood. V and J are TRBV6-5 and TRBJ1-2; a weak D match, TRBD1 (5 bases). This TCR derives from a woman in her sixties with active COVID-19. For the CDR3, the DNA is TGTGCCAGCACCCGGCCCTTTGGGGCTGGCTATGGCTACACCTTC. Its protein is CASTRPFGAGYGYTF.